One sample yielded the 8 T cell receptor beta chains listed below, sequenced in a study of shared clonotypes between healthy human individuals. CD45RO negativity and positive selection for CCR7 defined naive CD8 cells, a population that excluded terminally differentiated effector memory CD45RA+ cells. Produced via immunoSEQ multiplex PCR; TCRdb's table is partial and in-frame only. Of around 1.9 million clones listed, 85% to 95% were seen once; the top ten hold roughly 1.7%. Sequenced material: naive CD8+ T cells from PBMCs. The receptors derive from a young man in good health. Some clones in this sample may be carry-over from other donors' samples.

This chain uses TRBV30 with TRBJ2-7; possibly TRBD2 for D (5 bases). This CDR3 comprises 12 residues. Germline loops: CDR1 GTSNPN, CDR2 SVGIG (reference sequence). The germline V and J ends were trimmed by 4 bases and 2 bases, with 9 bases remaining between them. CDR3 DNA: TGTGCCTGGAATGACGGGGCCTACGAGCAGTACTTC. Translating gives CAWNDGAYEQYF.

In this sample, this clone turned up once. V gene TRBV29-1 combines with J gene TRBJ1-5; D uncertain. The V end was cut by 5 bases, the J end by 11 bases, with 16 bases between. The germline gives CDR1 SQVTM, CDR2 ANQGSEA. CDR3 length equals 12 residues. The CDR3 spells CSVFNPAGAQHF. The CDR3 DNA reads TGCAGCGTTTTTAACCCCGCCGGGGCCCAGCATTTT.

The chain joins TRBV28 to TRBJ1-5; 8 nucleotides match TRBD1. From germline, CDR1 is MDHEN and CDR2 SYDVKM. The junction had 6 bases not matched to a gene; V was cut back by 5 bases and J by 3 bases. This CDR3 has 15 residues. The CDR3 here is CASSLDRALNQPQHF. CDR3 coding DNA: TGTGCCAGCAGTCTGGACAGGGCGCTCAATCAGCCCCAGCATTTT.

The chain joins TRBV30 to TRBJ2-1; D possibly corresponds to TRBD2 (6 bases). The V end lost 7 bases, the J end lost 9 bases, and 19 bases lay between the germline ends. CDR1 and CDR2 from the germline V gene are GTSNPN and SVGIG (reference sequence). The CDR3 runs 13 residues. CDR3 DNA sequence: TGTGCCTTAGACCAGGCGGGGTTGGGTGAGCAGTTCTTC. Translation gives CALDQAGLGEQFF.

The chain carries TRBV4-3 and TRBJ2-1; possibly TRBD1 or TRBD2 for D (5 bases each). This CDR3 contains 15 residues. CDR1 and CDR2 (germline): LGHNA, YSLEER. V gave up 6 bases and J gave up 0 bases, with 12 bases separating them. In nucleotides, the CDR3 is TGCGCCAGCAGAAACGGGGCTTCCTCCTACAATGAGCAGTTCTTC. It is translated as CASRNGASSYNEQFF.

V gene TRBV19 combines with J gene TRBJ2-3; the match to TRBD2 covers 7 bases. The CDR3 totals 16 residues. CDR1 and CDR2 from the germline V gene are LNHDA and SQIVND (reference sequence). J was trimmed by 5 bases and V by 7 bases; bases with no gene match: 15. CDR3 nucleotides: TGTGCCAGTACCCTAAAGGGAGGGATGGTGAGAGATACGCAGTATTTT. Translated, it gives CASTLKGGMVRDTQYF.

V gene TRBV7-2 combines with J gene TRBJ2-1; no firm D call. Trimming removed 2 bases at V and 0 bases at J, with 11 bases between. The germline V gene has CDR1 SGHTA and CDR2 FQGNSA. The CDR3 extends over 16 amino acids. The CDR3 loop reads CASSLPGVDSYNEQFF. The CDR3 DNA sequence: TGTGCCAGCAGCTTACCTGGAGTTGACTCCTACAATGAGCAGTTCTTC.

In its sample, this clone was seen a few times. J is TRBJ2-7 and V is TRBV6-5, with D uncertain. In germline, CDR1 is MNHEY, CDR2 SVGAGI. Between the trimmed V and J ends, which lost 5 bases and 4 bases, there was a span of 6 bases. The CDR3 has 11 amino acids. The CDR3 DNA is TGTGCCAGCAGTGACGGTTACGAGCAGTACTTC. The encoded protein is CASSDGYEQYF.